Each of the 4 T cell receptor beta chains below was sequenced from the same sample in a study of blood T cell repertoires in COVID-19. Profiling relied on immunoSEQ multiplex PCR, and the TCRdb table lists in-frame clones only, not all of them. The sample contains 25,000 to 35,000 clones, nearly 90% of which appear only once. Sequencing used peripheral blood. These receptors were obtained from a man older than 75 with acute or convalescent COVID-19.

The J gene is TRBJ1-4, the V gene TRBV15, with D unclear. V was cut by 1 base and J by 4 bases, with 13 bases left in between. The CDR3 consists of 16 residues. Germline CDR1 LNHNV, CDR2 YYDKDF (reference sequence). In DNA, the CDR3 is TGTGCCACCAGCAGAGCCCCAGAAACCCTTAATGAAAAACTGTTTTTT. It encodes CATSRAPETLNEKLFF.

The chain carries TRBV5-1 and TRBJ2-7, with D hard to call. CDR3 length: 12 residues. Looked up from germline, CDR1 is SGHRS and CDR2 is YFSETQ. Trimming shortened V by 0 bases and J by 4 bases, and 5 bases separated the two germline ends. Here the CDR3 reads CASSLDGYEQYF. In DNA, the CDR3 is TGCGCCAGCAGCTTGGACGGGTACGAGCAGTACTTC.

The chain joins TRBV11-3 to TRBJ1-6; possibly TRBD1 for D (6 bases). V lost 5 bases, J lost 7 bases, and 12 bases lay in between. Germline lookup yields CDR1 SGHNT and CDR2 YENEEA. The CDR3 spans 14 residues. CDR3 residues: CASSTGHINSPLHF. Written as DNA, the CDR3 is TGTGCCAGCAGCACGGGACATATCAATTCACCCCTCCACTTT. Full variable domain (outside the CDR3, taken from reference TRBV11-3 and TRBJ1-6): EAGVVQSPRYKIIEKKQPVAFWCNPISGHNTLYWYLQNLGQGPELLIRYENEEAVDDSQLPKDRFSAERLKGVDSTLKIQPAELGDSAVYLCASSTGHINSPLHFGNGTRLTVT.

The chain links TRBV6-2 or TRBV6-3 to TRBJ2-3, with D possibly matching TRBD1 (5 bases). Between the trimmed V and J ends, which lost 2 bases and 6 bases, there was a span of 12 bases. In germline, CDR1 is MNHEY, CDR2 SVGEGT. There are 14 residues in the CDR3. The CDR3 region has the DNA TGTGCCAGCAGTTACGGTTCGACAGCCGATACGCAGTATTTT. This encodes CASSYGSTADTQYF.